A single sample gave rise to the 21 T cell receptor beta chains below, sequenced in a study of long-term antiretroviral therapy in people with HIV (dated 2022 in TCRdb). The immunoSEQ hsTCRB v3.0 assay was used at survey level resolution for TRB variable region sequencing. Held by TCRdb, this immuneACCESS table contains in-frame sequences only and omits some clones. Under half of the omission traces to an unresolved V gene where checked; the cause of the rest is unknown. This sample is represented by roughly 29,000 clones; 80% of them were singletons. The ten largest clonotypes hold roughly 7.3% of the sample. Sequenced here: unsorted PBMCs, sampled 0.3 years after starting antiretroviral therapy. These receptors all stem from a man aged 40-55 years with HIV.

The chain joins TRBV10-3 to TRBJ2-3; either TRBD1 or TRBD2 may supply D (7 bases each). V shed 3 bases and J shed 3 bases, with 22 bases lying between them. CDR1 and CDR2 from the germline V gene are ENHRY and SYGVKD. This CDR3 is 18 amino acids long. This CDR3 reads CAISDPAGRGQGTDTQYF. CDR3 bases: TGTGCCATCAGTGACCCCGCGGGGAGGGGGCAAGGGACAGATACGCAGTATTTT.

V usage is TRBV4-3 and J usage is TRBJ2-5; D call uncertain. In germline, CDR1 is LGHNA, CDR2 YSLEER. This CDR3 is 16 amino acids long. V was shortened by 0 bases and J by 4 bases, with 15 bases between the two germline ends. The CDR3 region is CASSQDRGAWGETQYF. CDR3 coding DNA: TGCGCCAGCAGCCAAGATCGAGGCGCCTGGGGAGAGACCCAGTACTTC.

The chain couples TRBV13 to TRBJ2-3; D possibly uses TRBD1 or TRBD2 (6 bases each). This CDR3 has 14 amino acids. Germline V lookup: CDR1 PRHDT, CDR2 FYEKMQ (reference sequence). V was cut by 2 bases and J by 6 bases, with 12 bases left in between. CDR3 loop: CASSLPGGLDTQYF. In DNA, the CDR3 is TGTGCCAGCAGCTTACCTGGGGGGCTGGATACGCAGTATTTT.

CDR3 region: CAGRGDRSYNEQFF. The CDR3 DNA reads as TGTGCCGGACGGGGGGACCGCTCCTACAATGAGCAGTTCTTC. V gene TRBV7-9 combines with J gene TRBJ2-1; 7 bases agree with TRBD2. The CDR3 covers 14 residues. CDR1 and CDR2 (germline): SEHNR, FQNEAQ (reference sequence). V shed 11 bases and J 0 bases; nucleotides not matched to a gene: 7.

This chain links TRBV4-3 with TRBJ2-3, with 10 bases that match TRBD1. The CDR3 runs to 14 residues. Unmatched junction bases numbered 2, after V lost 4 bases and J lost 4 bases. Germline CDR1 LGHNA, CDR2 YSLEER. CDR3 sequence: CASSPGQGPDTQYF. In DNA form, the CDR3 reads TGCGCCAGCAGCCCGGGACAGGGGCCAGATACGCAGTATTTT.

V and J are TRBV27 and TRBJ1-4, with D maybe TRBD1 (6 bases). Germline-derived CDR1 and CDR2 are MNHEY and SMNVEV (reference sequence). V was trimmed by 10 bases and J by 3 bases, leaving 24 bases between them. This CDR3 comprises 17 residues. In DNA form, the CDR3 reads TGTGCCACCCTCAAATCAGGGGCCGGCGGGTCTAATGAAAAACTGTTTTTT. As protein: CATLKSGAGGSNEKLFF.

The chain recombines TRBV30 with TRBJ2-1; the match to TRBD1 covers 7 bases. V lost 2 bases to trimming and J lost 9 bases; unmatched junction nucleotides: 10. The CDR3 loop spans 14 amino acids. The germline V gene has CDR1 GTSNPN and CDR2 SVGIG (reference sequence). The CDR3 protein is CAWSKGVPGGEQFF. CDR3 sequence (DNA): TGTGCCTGGAGTAAGGGGGTCCCAGGGGGTGAGCAGTTCTTC.

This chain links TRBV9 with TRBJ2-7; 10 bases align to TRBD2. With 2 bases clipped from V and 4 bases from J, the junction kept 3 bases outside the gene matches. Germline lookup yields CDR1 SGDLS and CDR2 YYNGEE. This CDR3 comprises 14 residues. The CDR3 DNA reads TGTGCCAGCAGCGTTACTAGCGGGATTTACGAGCAGTACTTC. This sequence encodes CASSVTSGIYEQYF.

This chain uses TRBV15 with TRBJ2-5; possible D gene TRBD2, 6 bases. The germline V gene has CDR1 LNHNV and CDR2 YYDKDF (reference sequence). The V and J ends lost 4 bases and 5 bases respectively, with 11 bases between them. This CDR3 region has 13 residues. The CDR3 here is CATSNIGRETQYF. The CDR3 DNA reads TGTGCCACCAGCAACATTGGGAGGGAGACCCAGTACTTC.

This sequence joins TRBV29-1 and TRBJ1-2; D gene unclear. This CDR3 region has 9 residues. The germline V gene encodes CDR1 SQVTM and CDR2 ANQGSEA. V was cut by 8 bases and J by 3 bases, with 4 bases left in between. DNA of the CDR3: TGCAGCACCCACTATGGCTACACCTTC. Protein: CSTHYGYTF.

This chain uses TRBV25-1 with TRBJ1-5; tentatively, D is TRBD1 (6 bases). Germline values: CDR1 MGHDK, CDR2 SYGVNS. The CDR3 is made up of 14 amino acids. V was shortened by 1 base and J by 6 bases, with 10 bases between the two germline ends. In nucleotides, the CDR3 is TGTGCCAGCAGTGAATGGGGGGCAGGTCAGCCCCAGCATTTT. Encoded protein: CASSEWGAGQPQHF.

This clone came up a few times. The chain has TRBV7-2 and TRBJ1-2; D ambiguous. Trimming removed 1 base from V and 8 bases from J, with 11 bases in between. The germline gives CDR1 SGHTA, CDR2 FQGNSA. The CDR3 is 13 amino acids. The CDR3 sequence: CASSLEWRSGYTF. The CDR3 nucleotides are TGTGCCAGCAGCTTAGAGTGGCGATCGGGCTACACCTTC.

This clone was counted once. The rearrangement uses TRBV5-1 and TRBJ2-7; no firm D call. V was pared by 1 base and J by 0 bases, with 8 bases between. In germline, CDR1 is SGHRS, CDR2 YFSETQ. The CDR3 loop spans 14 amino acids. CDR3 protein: CASSLIGSSYEQYF. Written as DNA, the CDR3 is TGCGCCAGCAGCTTGATCGGTAGCTCCTACGAGCAGTACTTC.

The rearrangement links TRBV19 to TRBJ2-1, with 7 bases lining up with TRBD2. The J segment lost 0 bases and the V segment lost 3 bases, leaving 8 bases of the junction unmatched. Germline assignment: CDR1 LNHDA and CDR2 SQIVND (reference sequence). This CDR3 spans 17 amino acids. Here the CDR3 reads CASSMGLAEISYNEQFF. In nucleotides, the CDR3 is TGTGCCAGTAGTATGGGGCTAGCGGAGATCTCCTACAATGAGCAGTTCTTC.

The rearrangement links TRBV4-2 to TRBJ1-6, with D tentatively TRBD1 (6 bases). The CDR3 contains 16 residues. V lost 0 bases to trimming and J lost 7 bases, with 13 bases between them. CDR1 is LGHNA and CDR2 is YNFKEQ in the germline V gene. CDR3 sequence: CASSQDLGAVNSPLHF. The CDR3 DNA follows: TGTGCCAGCAGCCAAGATTTGGGGGCTGTGAATTCACCCCTCCACTTT.

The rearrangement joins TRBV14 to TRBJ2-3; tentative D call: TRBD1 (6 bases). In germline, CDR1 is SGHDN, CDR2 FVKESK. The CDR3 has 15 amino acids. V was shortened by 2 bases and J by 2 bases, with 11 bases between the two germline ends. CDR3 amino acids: CASSQRLGATDTQYF. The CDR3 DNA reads TGTGCCAGCAGCCAACGCCTGGGGGCCACAGATACGCAGTATTTT. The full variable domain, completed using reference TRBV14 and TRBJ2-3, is EAGVTQFPSHSVIEKGQTVTLRCDPISGHDNLYWYRRVMGKEIKFLLHFVKESKQDESGMPNNRFLAERTGGTYSTLKVQPAELEDSGVYFCASSQRLGATDTQYFGPGTRLTVL.

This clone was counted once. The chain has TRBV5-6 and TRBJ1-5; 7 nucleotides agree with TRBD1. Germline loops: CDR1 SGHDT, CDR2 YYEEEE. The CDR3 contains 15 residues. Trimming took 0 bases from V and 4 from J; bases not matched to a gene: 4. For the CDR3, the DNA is TGTGCCAGCAGCTTGGGGGGGACAGCTAATCAGCCCCAGCATTTT. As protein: CASSLGGTANQPQHF.

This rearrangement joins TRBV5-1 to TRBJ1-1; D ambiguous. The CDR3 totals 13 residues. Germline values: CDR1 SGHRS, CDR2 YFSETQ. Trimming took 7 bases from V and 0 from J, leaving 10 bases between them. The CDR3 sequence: CASAAGVNTEAFF. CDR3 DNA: TGCGCCAGCGCTGCGGGAGTGAACACTGAAGCTTTCTTT.

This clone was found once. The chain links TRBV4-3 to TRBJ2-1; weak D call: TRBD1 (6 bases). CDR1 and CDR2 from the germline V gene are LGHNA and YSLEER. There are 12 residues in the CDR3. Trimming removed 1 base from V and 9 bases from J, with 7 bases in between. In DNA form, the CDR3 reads TGCGCCAGCAGCCAAGTCAGGGGTGAGCAGTTCTTC. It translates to CASSQVRGEQFF.

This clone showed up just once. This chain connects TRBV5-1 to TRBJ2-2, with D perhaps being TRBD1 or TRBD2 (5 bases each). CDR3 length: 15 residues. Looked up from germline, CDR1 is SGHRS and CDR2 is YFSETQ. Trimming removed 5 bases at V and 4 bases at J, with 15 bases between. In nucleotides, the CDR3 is TGCGCCAGCAGACGGGACCGGGTGCTCACCGGGGAGCTGTTTTTT. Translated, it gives CASRRDRVLTGELFF.

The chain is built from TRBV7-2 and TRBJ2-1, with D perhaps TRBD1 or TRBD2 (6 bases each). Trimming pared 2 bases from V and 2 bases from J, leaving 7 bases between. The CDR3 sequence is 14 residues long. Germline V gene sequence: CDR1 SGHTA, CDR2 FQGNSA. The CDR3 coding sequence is TGTGCCAGCAGCTTAAGGGGGGCCTACAATGAGCAGTTCTTC. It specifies CASSLRGAYNEQFF.